The rows below give T cell receptor beta chains drawn from one sample of a study of beta chain features in type 1 diabetes. Sequencing was performed with immunoSEQ multiplex PCR; in TCRdb, only in-frame clones are kept and a portion is missing. The sample holds 680,000 or so clones, over 10% seen once. The sequenced sample consisted of naive CD4+ T cells from blood. The origin of the receptors is a man younger than 30 with type 1 diabetes. Both conserved end residues are part of each CDR3. D genes are given only for firm matches. Rows may omit the clone size; those that give it use once, few, many or a size class.

TRBV10-3,TRBJ1-1,TRBD1,few,15,CAISVGQESNTEAFF,TGTGCCATCAGTGTTGGACAGGAGTCCAACACTGAAGCTTTCTTT
TRBV29-1,TRBJ2-5,.,.,12,CSVLGVGETQYF,TGCAGCGTCCTGGGCGTGGGGGAGACCCAGTACTTC
TRBV15,TRBJ1-5,.,.,15,CATSLSGGINQPQHF,TGTGCCACCTCCCTCTCGGGGGGGATCAATCAGCCCCAGCATTTT
TRBV7-6,TRBJ2-5,.,few,14,CASSLDRGPETQYF,TGTGCCAGCAGCTTAGACCGGGGCCCAGAGACCCAGTACTTC
TRBV29-1,TRBJ1-2,.,few,14,CSVEPLGPYYGYTF,TGCAGCGTTGAACCTCTGGGGCCGTACTATGGCTACACCTTC
TRBV11-2,TRBJ2-1,.,.,14,CASSLDHGGGVQFF,TGTGCCAGCAGCTTAGATCACGGCGGAGGGGTGCAGTTCTTC
TRBV27,TRBJ1-6,.,few,12,CASSFVLGTLHF,TGTGCCAGCAGTTTCGTGCTTGGAACCCTCCACTTT
TRBV25-1,TRBJ2-5,TRBD2,few,15,CASSEGGGFFETQYF,TGTGCCAGCAGTGAGGGGGGGGGATTCTTCGAGACCCAGTACTTC
TRBV9,TRBJ2-5,TRBD2,.,14,CAGPIAGGQETQYF,TGTGCCGGCCCCATAGCGGGGGGCCAAGAGACCCAGTACTTC
TRBV6-5,TRBJ1-5,.,.,16,CASSSNSHYSNQPQHF,TGTGCCAGCAGTTCTAACAGCCACTATAGCAATCAGCCCCAGCATTTT
TRBV30,TRBJ1-5,.,.,14,CAWSVGQSNQPQHF,TGTGCCTGGAGTGTAGGTCAGAGCAATCAGCCCCAGCATTTT
TRBV18,TRBJ2-3,.,few,14,CASSPHPLKDTQYF,TGTGCCAGCTCACCCCATCCGCTAAAAGATACGCAGTATTTT
TRBV10-3,TRBJ1-5,TRBD1,few,14,CAISGDSGNQPQHF,TGTGCCATCAGTGGGGACAGCGGCAATCAGCCCCAGCATTTT
TRBV28,TRBJ2-2,.,few,14,CASSQGANTGELFF,TGTGCCAGCAGTCAAGGGGCGAACACCGGGGAGCTGTTTTTT
TRBV5-1,TRBJ1-1,.,.,14,CASSLGAGNTEAFF,TGCGCCAGCAGCTTGGGGGCAGGCAACACTGAAGCTTTCTTT
TRBV27,TRBJ2-3,.,.,17,CASSDTSRGLGTDTQYF,TGTGCCAGCAGTGATACTTCCAGGGGCCTTGGGACAGATACGCAGTATTTT
TRBV7-9,TRBJ2-3,TRBD1,.,16,CASSYPRDRSTDTQYF,TGTGCCAGCAGCTATCCGCGGGACAGGAGCACAGATACGCAGTATTTT
TRBV5-1,TRBJ2-1,.,.,15,CASSLGFLAYNEQFF,TGCGCCAGCAGCTTGGGGTTCCTAGCCTACAATGAGCAGTTCTTC
TRBV6-5,TRBJ2-5,.,few,13,CASSYSNRETQYF,TGTGCCAGCAGTTACTCTAACCGGGAGACCCAGTACTTC
TRBV7-6,TRBJ2-7,.,.,15,CASSLEASFSNEQYF,TGTGCCAGCAGCTTAGAGGCTAGCTTCAGTAACGAGCAGTACTTC
TRBV15,TRBJ1-2,.,.,12,CATSSIGFGYTF,TGTGCCACCAGCAGCATAGGGTTCGGCTACACCTTC
TRBV25-1,TRBJ2-2,TRBD2,few,14,CASTGAGATGELFF,TGTGCCAGCACCGGGGCGGGAGCCACCGGGGAGCTGTTTTTT
TRBV5-4,TRBJ2-3,.,few,13,CASSSLGTDTQYF,TGTGCCAGCAGCTCGCTGGGGACAGATACGCAGTATTTT
TRBV5-1,TRBJ2-7,.,few,14,CASSLDVGSYEQYF,TGCGCCAGCAGCTTGGATGTCGGGAGCTACGAGCAGTACTTC
TRBV5-1,TRBJ2-5,.,.,13,CASSLGQGETQYF,TGCGCCAGCAGCTTGGGTCAGGGGGAGACCCAGTACTTC
TRBV4-1,TRBJ1-2,.,few,17,CASSQPGREKTNYGYTF,TGCGCCAGCAGCCAACCGGGCCGAGAGAAGACTAACTATGGCTACACCTTC
TRBV4-2,TRBJ1-2,.,.,17,CASSQDWGRGRNYGYTF,TGTGCCAGCAGCCAAGACTGGGGCCGGGGTAGGAACTATGGCTACACCTTC
TRBV10-3,TRBJ1-2,.,few,12,CAISESTYGYTF,TGTGCCATCAGTGAGTCGACCTATGGCTACACCTTC
TRBV7-9,TRBJ2-2,.,few,12,CASRSRIGELFF,TGTGCCAGCAGGTCACGGATCGGGGAGCTGTTTTTT
TRBV6-5,TRBJ1-5,.,.,15,CASSFIRGSNQPQHF,TGTGCCAGCAGTTTCATCAGGGGAAGCAATCAGCCCCAGCATTTT
TRBV18,TRBJ1-2,.,few,14,CASSPPTAVYGYTF,TGTGCCAGCTCACCACCGACAGCAGTTTATGGCTACACCTTC
TRBV4-2,TRBJ1-3,.,.,17,CASSQDLTGRAGNTIYF,TGTGCCAGCAGCCAAGATTTGACGGGTAGAGCTGGAAACACCATATATTTT
TRBV7-7,TRBJ2-5,.,.,15,CASSLGQATWETQYF,TGTGCTAGCAGCTTAGGGCAGGCGACGTGGGAGACCCAGTACTTC
TRBV29-1,TRBJ1-5,TRBD1,few,14,CSDWTGGSNQPQHF,TGCAGCGACTGGACAGGGGGAAGCAATCAGCCCCAGCATTTT
TRBV21-1,TRBJ1-2,.,.,17,CASSILPGLPNSSGYTF,TGTGCCAGCAGCATCCTTCCGGGACTTCCCAATTCCTCCGGCTACACCTTC
TRBV29-1,TRBJ1-2,.,few,15,CSVEDLAQINYGYTF,TGCAGCGTTGAAGATCTGGCTCAGATTAACTATGGCTACACCTTC
TRBV14,TRBJ2-5,.,.,13,CASSQQVRETQYF,TGTGCCAGCAGCCAACAGGTCCGAGAGACCCAGTACTTC
TRBV13,TRBJ1-6,TRBD1,.,15,CASSLGDRANSPLHF,TGTGCCAGCAGCTTAGGGGACAGGGCTAATTCACCCCTCCACTTT
TRBV7-9,TRBJ2-5,.,.,16,CASSKPLLAQQETQYF,TGTGCCAGCAGCAAGCCCTTGCTAGCACAACAAGAGACCCAGTACTTC
TRBV16,TRBJ1-2,TRBD1,.,14,CASSQLGQGYGYTF,TGTGCCAGCAGCCAACTGGGACAGGGGTATGGCTACACCTTC
TRBV2,TRBJ2-7,.,few,12,CASTPVPYEQYF,TGTGCCAGCACCCCCGTCCCCTACGAGCAGTACTTC
TRBV27,TRBJ2-2,.,once,14,CASSLWGTTGELFF,TGTGCCAGCAGTTTATGGGGGACGACTGGGGAGCTGTTTTTT
TRBV7-9,TRBJ1-3,.,.,11,CASSFPDTIYF,TGTGCCAGCAGCTTTCCGGACACCATATATTTT
TRBV5-1,TRBJ2-3,.,few,14,CASSGGWSTDTQYF,TGCGCCAGCAGCGGGGGGTGGTCGACAGATACGCAGTATTTT
TRBV6-5,TRBJ1-1,TRBD1,.,14,CASSSGQTNTEAFF,TGTGCCAGCAGCTCGGGACAGACGAACACTGAAGCTTTCTTT
TRBV7-6,TRBJ1-6,TRBD1,few,14,CASSRDRDDSPLHF,TGTGCCAGCAGCCGGGACAGGGACGATTCACCCCTCCACTTT